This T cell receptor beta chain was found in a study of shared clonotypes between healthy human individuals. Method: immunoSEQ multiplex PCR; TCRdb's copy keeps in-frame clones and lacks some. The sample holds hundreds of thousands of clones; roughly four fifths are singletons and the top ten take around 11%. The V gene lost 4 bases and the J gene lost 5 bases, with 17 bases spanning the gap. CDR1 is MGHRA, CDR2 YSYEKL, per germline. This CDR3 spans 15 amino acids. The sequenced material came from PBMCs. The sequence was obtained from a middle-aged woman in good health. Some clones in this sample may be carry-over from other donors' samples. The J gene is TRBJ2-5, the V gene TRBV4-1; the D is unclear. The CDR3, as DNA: TGCGCCAGCAGCCCTATCAGGATGGTTGGGGAGACCCAGTACTTC. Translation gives CASSPIRMVGETQYF.